Sequencing of this T cell receptor (beta chain) was carried out in a study of T cell repertoires in cytomegalovirus infection. About the study: Researchers turned to recently identified HLA-C-restricted CMV epitopes as well as well-studied HLA-B-restricted ones. It can be stated that public TCR beta signatures indicated CMV infection as well as a matching HLA type.

Germline V gives CDR1 DFQATT, CDR2 SNEGSKA (reference sequence). V was clipped by 6 bases and J by 0 bases, with 11 bases between them. The CDR3 contains 13 residues. Worth noting for this clonotype: Its antigen is not known.

Study findings and constraints: Within the response measured ex vivo, HLA-C-restricted CMV-specific TCR beta clonotypes were dominant.

One entry per CDR3 protein results from TCRdb running MiXCR on the reads. The sample consists of 370,000 or so distinct CDR3 sequences, about 32% of them appearing once. Sample: cultured PBMCs, taken from culture after CMV antigen stimulation. The sequence was obtained from a human donor in good health (CMV status not recorded). Some clones in this sample may be carry-over from other donors' samples. The chain combines TRBV20-1 with TRBJ1-1; unclear D gene. The CDR3 bases are TGCAGTGCATTCCAAGACCTGAACACTGAAGCTTTCTTT. This translates into CSAFQDLNTEAFF.